These T cell receptor beta chains were read from a single sample in a study of OX40 agonist ivuxolimab in advanced cancers. The table came from immunoSEQ multiplex PCR; TCRdb's copy has only in-frame clones and leaves some out. The table lists around 48,000 clones, about four fifths of them singletons. The starting material was CD4+ or CD8+ T cells sorted from blood, obtained in a trial of the OX40 agonist ivuxolimab. These receptor sequences come from an adult with an advanced solid tumor such as melanoma, head and neck, liver or kidney cancer. Each CDR3 is given with its conserved first and last residue. A D gene is named only where the DNA matches it firmly. Where a row states a size, it is once, few, many or the class of an expanded clone; other rows omit it.

j_call: TRBJ1-5; d_call: NA; clone_size: NA; v_call: TRBV19; cdr3_nt: TGTGCCAGCACCGACAGTAGCAATCAGCCCCAGCATTTT; cdr3_aa: CASTDSSNQPQHF
j_call: TRBJ2-3; d_call: TRBD1; clone_size: NA; v_call: TRBV7-8; cdr3_nt: TGTGCCAGCAGCTTCGCCCCCTGGGACAGGGGGGCAGATACGCAGTATTTT; cdr3_aa: CASSFAPWDRGADTQYF
j_call: TRBJ2-7; d_call: NA; clone_size: NA; v_call: TRBV28; cdr3_nt: TGTGCCAGCAAGCACAGGGACTACCTCTACGAGCAGTACTTC; cdr3_aa: CASKHRDYLYEQYF
j_call: TRBJ1-1; d_call: NA; clone_size: NA; v_call: TRBV2; cdr3_nt: TGTGCCAGCAGTGTTTGGCAGGGGAGATCTGAAGCTTTCTTT; cdr3_aa: CASSVWQGRSEAFF
j_call: TRBJ2-1; d_call: NA; clone_size: NA; v_call: TRBV10-3; cdr3_nt: TGTGCCATACGAGAGGGCAGGGCCCATGAGCAGTTCTTC; cdr3_aa: CAIREGRAHEQFF
j_call: TRBJ2-7; d_call: TRBD1; clone_size: NA; v_call: TRBV10-3; cdr3_nt: TGTGCCATCAGATCAGGGGGTCGGTTGGACGAGCAGTACTTC; cdr3_aa: CAIRSGGRLDEQYF
j_call: TRBJ2-5; d_call: TRBD1; clone_size: few; v_call: TRBV6-1; cdr3_nt: TGTGCCAGCAGTGAGTTTAAGCTGTGGGGGACAGGGGTTCAAGAGACCCAGTACTTC; cdr3_aa: CASSEFKLWGTGVQETQYF
j_call: TRBJ1-2; d_call: NA; clone_size: NA; v_call: TRBV4-1; cdr3_nt: TGCGCCAGCAGCCAAGGCGGGGGGAGAGGGAACTATGGCTACACCTTC; cdr3_aa: CASSQGGGRGNYGYTF
j_call: TRBJ1-1; d_call: NA; clone_size: NA; v_call: TRBV5-8; cdr3_nt: TGTGCCAGCAGCTTGAAGGACACAGTGAACACTGAAGCTTTCTTT; cdr3_aa: CASSLKDTVNTEAFF
j_call: TRBJ2-5; d_call: TRBD2; clone_size: NA; v_call: TRBV18; cdr3_nt: TGTGCCAGCTCACCGGATAATTTATTTCGGCGGGGGGGCATTGAGACCCAGTACTTC; cdr3_aa: CASSPDNLFRRGGIETQYF
j_call: TRBJ1-4; d_call: NA; clone_size: NA; v_call: TRBV27; cdr3_nt: TGTGCCAGCAGTTTAAGTTCTCGGCCAACTAATGAAAAACTGTTTTTT; cdr3_aa: CASSLSSRPTNEKLFF
j_call: TRBJ2-7; d_call: TRBD2; clone_size: NA; v_call: TRBV10-2; cdr3_nt: TGCGCCAGCAGTGCGAGCGGGGGGGGGAAGCAGTACTTC; cdr3_aa: CASSASGGGKQYF
j_call: TRBJ1-5; d_call: NA; clone_size: NA; v_call: TRBV5-6; cdr3_nt: TGTGCCAGCAGCTCTACCCCGGTTACCAATCAGCCCCAGCATTTT; cdr3_aa: CASSSTPVTNQPQHF
j_call: TRBJ2-7; d_call: NA; clone_size: NA; v_call: TRBV5-4; cdr3_nt: TGTGCCAGCAGTCTCAGGGTGGTCGCTTACGAGCAGTACTTC; cdr3_aa: CASSLRVVAYEQYF
j_call: TRBJ2-5; d_call: NA; clone_size: NA; v_call: TRBV5-1; cdr3_nt: TGCGCCAGCAGCTTGGTCGGGGGCAGGGAGACCCAGTACTTC; cdr3_aa: CASSLVGGRETQYF
j_call: TRBJ2-7; d_call: NA; clone_size: NA; v_call: TRBV6-1; cdr3_nt: TGTGCCAGCAGCTCCACGTGGACAGCTTACGAGCAGTACTTC; cdr3_aa: CASSSTWTAYEQYF